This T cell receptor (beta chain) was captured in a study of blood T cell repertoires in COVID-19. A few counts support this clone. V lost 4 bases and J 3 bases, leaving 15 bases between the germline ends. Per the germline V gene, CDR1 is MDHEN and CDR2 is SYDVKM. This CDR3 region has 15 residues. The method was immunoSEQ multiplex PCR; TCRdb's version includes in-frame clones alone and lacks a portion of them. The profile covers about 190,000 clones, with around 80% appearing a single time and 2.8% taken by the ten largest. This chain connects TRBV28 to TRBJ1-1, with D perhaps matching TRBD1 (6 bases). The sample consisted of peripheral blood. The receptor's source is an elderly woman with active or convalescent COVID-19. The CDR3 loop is CASSSGQKYYTEAFF. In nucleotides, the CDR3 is TGTGCCAGCAGTTCTGGACAGAAATATTACACTGAAGCTTTCTTT.